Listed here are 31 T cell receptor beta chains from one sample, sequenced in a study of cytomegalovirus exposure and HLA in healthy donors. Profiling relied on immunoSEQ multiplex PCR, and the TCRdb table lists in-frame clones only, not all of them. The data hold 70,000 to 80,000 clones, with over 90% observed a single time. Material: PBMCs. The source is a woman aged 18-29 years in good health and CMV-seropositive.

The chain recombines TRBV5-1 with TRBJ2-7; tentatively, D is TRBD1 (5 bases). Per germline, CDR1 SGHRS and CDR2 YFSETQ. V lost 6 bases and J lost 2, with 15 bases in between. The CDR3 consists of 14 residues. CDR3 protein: CASNHQTATYEQYF. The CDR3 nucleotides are TGCGCCAGCAACCACCAGACAGCTACCTACGAGCAGTACTTC. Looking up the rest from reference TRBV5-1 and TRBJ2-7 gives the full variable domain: KAGVTQTPRYLIKTRGQQVTLSCSPISGHRSVSWYQQTPGQGLQFLFEYFSETQRNKGNFPGRFSGRQFSNSRSEMNVSTLELGDSALYLCASNHQTATYEQYFGPGTRLTVT.

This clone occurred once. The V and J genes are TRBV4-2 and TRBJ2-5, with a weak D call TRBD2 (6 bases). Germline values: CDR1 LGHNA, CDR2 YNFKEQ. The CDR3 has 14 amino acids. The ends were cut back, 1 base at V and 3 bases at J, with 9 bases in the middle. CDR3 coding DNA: TGTGCCAGCAGCCAAGGACTAGAGGAAGAGACCCAGTACTTC. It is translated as CASSQGLEEETQYF.

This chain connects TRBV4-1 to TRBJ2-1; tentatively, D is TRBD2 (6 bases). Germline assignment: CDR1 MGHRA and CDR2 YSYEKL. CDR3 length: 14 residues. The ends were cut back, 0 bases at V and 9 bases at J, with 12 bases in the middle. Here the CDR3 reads CASSQDPGVREQFF. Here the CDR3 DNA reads TGCGCCAGCAGCCAAGATCCGGGGGTACGTGAGCAGTTCTTC.

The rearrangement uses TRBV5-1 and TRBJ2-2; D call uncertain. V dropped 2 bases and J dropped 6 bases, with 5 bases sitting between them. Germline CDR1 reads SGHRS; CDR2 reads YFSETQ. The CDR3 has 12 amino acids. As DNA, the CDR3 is TGCGCCAGCAGCTTTACATCCGGGGAGCTGTTTTTT. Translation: CASSFTSGELFF.

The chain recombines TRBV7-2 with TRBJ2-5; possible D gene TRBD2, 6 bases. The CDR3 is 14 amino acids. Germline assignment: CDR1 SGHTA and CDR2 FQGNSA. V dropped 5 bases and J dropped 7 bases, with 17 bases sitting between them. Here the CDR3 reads CASSEAGTPGTQYF. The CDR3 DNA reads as TGTGCCAGCAGCGAAGCCGGGACTCCAGGGACCCAGTACTTC. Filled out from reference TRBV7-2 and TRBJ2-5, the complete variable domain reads GAGVSQSPSNKVTEKGKDVELRCDPISGHTALYWYRQSLGQGLEFLIYFQGNSAPDKSGLPSDRFSAERTGGSVSTLTIQRTQQEDSAVYLCASSEAGTPGTQYFGPGTRLLVL.

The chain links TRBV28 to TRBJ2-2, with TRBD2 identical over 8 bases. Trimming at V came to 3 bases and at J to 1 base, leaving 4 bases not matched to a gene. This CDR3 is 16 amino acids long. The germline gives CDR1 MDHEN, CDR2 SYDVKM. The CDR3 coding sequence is TGTGCCAGCAGTTTTTTGAGCGGGGGGAACACCGGGGAGCTGTTTTTT. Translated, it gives CASSFLSGGNTGELFF.

CDR3 region: CASNPEAGIYYGYTF. DNA of the CDR3: TGCGCCAGCAACCCTGAGGCCGGGATCTACTATGGCTACACCTTC. The chain has TRBV5-1 and TRBJ1-2, with no clear D. Trimming cost V 6 bases and J 3 bases, with 18 bases left between them. The CDR3 is 15 amino acids. In germline, CDR1 is SGHRS, CDR2 YFSETQ.

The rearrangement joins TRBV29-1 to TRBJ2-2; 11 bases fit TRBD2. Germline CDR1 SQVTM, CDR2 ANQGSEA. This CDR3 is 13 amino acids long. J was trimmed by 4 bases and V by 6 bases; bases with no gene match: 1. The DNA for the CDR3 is TGCAGCGTGGGACTAGCGGCCACCGGGGAGCTGTTTTTT. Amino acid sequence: CSVGLAATGELFF.

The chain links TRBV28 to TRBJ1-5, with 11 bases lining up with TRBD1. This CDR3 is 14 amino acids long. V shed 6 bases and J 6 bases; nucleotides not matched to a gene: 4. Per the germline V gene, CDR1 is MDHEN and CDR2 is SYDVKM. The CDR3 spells CASRPGTGGQPQHF. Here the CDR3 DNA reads TGTGCCAGCAGACCTGGGACAGGGGGTCAGCCCCAGCATTTT.

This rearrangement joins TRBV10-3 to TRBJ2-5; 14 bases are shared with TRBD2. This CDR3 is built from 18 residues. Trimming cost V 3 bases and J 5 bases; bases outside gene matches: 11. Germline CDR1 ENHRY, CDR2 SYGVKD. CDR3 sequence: CAISEPGTSGSRWETQYF. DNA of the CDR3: TGTGCCATCAGTGAACCTGGGACTAGCGGGAGTAGGTGGGAGACCCAGTACTTC.

In DNA, the CDR3 is TGTGCCAGCAGTGTCGGTTCCCTTCGTGAGCAGTTCTTC. It is translated as CASSVGSLREQFF. This chain connects TRBV2 to TRBJ2-1; no clear D gene. There are 13 residues in the CDR3. Germline CDR1 reads SNHLY; CDR2 reads FYNNEI. V lost 4 bases to trimming and J lost 9 bases, with 13 bases between them.

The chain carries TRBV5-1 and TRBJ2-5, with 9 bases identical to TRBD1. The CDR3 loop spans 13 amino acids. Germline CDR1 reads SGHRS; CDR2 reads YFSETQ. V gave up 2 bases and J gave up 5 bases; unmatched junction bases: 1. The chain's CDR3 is CASSFGTGETQYF. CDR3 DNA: TGCGCCAGCAGCTTCGGGACAGGGGAGACCCAGTACTTC.

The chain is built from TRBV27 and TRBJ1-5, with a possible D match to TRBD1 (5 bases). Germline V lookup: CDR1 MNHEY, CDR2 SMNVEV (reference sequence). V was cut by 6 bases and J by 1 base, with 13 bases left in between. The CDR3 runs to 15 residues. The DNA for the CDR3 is TGTGCCAGCAGCCGGGGGGGAGGGAGCAATCAGCCCCAGCATTTT. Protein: CASSRGGGSNQPQHF.

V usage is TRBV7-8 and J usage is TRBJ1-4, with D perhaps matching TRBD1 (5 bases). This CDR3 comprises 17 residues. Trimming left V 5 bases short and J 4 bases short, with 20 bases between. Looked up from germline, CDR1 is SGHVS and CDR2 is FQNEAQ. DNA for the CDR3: TGTGCCAGCAGCACCGGCGACCCGACAGCTTTTAATGAAAAACTGTTTTTT. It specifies CASSTGDPTAFNEKLFF. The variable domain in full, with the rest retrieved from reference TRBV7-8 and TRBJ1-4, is GAGVSQSPRYKVAKRGQDVALRCDPISGHVSLFWYQQALGQGPEFLTYFQNEAQLDKSGLPSDRFFAERPEGSVSTLKIQRTQQEDSAVYLCASSTGDPTAFNEKLFFGSGTQLSVL.

DNA of the CDR3: TGCGCCAGCAGCTTGGGGGACAGGTTGAACACTGAAGCTTTCTTT. It is translated as CASSLGDRLNTEAFF. V and J are TRBV5-1 and TRBJ1-1; 8 bases fit TRBD1. The germline V gene has CDR1 SGHRS and CDR2 YFSETQ. J was trimmed by 0 bases and V by 0 bases; bases with no gene match: 1. CDR3 length equals 15 residues. The whole variable domain, filled in from reference TRBV5-1 and TRBJ1-1, reads KAGVTQTPRYLIKTRGQQVTLSCSPISGHRSVSWYQQTPGQGLQFLFEYFSETQRNKGNFPGRFSGRQFSNSRSEMNVSTLELGDSALYLCASSLGDRLNTEAFFGQGTRLTVV.

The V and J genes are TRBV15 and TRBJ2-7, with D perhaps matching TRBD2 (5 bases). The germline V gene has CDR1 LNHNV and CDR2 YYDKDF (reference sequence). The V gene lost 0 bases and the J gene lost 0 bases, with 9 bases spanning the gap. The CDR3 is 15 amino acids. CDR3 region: CATSRDPGYSYEQYF. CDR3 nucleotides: TGTGCCACCAGCAGAGACCCGGGATACTCCTACGAGCAGTACTTC.

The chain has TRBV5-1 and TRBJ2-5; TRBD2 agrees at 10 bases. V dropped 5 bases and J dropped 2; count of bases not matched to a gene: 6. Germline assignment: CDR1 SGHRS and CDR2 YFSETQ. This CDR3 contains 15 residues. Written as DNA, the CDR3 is TGCGCCAGCAGATGGACTAGCGGCTGGCAAGAGACCCAGTACTTC. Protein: CASRWTSGWQETQYF. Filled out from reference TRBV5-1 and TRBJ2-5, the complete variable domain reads KAGVTQTPRYLIKTRGQQVTLSCSPISGHRSVSWYQQTPGQGLQFLFEYFSETQRNKGNFPGRFSGRQFSNSRSEMNVSTLELGDSALYLCASRWTSGWQETQYFGPGTRLLVL.

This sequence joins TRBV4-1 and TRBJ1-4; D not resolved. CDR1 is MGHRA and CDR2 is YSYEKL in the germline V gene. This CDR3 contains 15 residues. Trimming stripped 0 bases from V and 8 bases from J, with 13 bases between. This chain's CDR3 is CASSQEETIGEKLFF. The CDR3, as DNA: TGCGCCAGCAGCCAAGAAGAGACCATCGGGGAAAAACTGTTTTTT.

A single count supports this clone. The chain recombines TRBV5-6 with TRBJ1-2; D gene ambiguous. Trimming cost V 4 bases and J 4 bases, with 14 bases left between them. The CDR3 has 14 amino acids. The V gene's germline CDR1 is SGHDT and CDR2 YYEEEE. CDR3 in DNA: TGTGCCAGCAGCCGCCGTTGGCGGGCCTATGGCTACACCTTC. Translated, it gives CASSRRWRAYGYTF.

The CDR3 bases are TGTGCCAGCAGACGCAGGGGGCCCACAGATACGCAGTATTTT. Its translation is CASRRRGPTDTQYF. The rearrangement links TRBV4-2 to TRBJ2-3; 8 bases match TRBD1. Unmatched junction bases numbered 4, after V lost 6 bases and J lost 2 bases. The CDR3 loop spans 14 amino acids. Germline assignment: CDR1 LGHNA and CDR2 YNFKEQ.

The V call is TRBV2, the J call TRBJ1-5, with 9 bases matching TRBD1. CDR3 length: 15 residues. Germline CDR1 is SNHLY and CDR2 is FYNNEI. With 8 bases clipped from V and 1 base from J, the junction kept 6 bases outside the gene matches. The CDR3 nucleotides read TGTGCCAGCGGCCGACAGGGGGTGAGCAATCAGCCCCAGCATTTT. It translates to CASGRQGVSNQPQHF.

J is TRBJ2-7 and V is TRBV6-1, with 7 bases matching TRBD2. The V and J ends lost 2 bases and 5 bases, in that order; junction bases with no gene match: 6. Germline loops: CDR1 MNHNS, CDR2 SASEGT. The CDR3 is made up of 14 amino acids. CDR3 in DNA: TGTGCCAGCAGTGAACGAGCGCGGGGGAACGAGCAGTACTTC. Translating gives CASSERARGNEQYF.

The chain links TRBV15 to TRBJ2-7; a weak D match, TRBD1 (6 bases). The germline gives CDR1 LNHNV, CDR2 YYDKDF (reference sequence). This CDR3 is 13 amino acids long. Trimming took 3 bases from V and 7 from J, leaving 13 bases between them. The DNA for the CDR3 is TGTGCCACCAGCAGGACCAGGGGTGAAGAGCAGTACTTC. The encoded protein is CATSRTRGEEQYF. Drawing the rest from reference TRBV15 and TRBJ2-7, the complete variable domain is DAMVIQNPRYQVTQFGKPVTLSCSQTLNHNVMYWYQQKSSQAPKLLFHYYDKDFNNEADTPDNFQSRRPNTSFCFLDIRSPGLGDTAMYLCATSRTRGEEQYFGPGTRLTVT.

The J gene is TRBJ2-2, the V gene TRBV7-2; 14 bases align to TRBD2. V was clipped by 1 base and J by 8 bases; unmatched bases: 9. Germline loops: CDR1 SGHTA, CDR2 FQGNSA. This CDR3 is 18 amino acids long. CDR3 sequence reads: CASSLVGTSGGFTGELFF. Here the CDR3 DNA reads TGTGCCAGCAGCTTAGTAGGGACTAGCGGGGGTTTTACGGGGGAGCTGTTTTTT.

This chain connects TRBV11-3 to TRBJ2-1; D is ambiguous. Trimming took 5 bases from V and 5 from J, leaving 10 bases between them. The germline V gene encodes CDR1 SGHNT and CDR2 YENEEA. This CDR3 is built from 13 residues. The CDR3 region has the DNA TGTGCCAGCAGCCACCGGTCAAACAATGAGCAGTTCTTC. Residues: CASSHRSNNEQFF.

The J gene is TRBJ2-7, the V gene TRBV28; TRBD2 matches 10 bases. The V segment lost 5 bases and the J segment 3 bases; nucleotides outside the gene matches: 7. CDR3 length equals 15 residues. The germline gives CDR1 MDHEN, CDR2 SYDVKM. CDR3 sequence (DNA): TGTGCCAGCAGTCCACGACTAGCGGGCCTCTACGAGCAGTACTTC. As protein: CASSPRLAGLYEQYF.

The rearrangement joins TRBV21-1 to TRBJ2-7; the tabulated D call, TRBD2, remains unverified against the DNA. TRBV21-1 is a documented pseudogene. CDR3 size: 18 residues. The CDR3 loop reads CASSKLKAGVVYGYEQYF. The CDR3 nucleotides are TGTGCCAGCAGCAAGCTCAAAGCGGGAGTTGTATATGGGTACGAGCAGTACTTC.

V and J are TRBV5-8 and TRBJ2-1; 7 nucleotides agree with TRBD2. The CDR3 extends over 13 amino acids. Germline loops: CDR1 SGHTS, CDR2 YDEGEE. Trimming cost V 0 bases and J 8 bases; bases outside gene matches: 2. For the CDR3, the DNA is TGTGCCAGCAGCTTGGTTCTAGCGGATGAGCAGTTCTTC. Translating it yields CASSLVLADEQFF.

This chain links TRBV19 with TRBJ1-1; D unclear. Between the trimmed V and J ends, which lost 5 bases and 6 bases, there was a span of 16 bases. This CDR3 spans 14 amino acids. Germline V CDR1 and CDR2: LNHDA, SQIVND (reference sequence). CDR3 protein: CASSGGPKRAEAFF. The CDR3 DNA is TGTGCCAGTAGTGGAGGCCCTAAGAGGGCTGAAGCTTTCTTT. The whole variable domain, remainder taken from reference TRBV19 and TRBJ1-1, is DGGITQSPKYLFRKEGQNVTLSCEQNLNHDAMYWYRQDPGQGLRLIYYSQIVNDFQKGDIAEGYSVSREKKESFPLTVTSAQKNPTAFYLCASSGGPKRAEAFFGQGTRLTVV.

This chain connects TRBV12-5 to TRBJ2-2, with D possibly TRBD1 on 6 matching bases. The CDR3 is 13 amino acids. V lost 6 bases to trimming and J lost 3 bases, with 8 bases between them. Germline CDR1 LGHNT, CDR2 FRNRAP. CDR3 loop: CASGGGYTGELFF. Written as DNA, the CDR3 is TGTGCTAGTGGAGGGGGTTACACCGGGGAGCTGTTTTTT. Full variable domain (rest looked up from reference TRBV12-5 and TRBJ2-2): DARVTQTPRHKVTEMGQEVTMRCQPILGHNTVFWYRQTMMQGLELLAYFRNRAPLDDSGMPKDRFSAEMPDATLATLKIQPSEPRDSAVYFCASGGGYTGELFFGEGSRLTVL.

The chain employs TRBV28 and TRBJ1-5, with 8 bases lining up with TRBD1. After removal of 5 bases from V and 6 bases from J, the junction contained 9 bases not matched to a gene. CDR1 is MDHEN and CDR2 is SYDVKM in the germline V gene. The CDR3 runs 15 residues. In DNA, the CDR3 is TGTGCCAGCAGTCCAAATGACAGGGGAGCTCAGCCCCAGCATTTT. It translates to CASSPNDRGAQPQHF. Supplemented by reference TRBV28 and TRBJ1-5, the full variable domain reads DVKVTQSSRYLVKRTGEKVFLECVQDMDHENMFWYRQDPGLGLRLIYFSYDVKMKEKGDIPEGYSVSREKKERFSLILESASTNQTSMYLCASSPNDRGAQPQHFGDGTRLSIL.